The 26 T cell receptor beta chains in this list originate from one sample, sequenced in a study of blood T cell repertoires in COVID-19. Repertoires were generated with immunoSEQ multiplex PCR, while TCRdb's copy carries only in-frame clones and drops some. Among some 130,000 clones listed, around 83% were seen once. Source material: PBMCs or T cells enriched from blood (not recorded which). These receptors all stem from a young man who had recovered from COVID-19.

The V call is TRBV2, the J call TRBJ2-2, with 11 bases aligning to TRBD1. This CDR3 is 15 amino acids long. V was pared by 4 bases and J by 11 bases, with 9 bases of the junction left unmatched. CDR1 is SNHLY, CDR2 FYNNEI, per germline. The CDR3 coding sequence is TGTGCCAGCAGTGGATTTATAGGGACAGGGGGTGAGCTGTTTTTT. This gives the protein CASSGFIGTGGELFF.

J is TRBJ1-1 and V is TRBV5-1; weak D call: TRBD1 (5 bases). This CDR3 is 15 amino acids long. V lost 3 bases and J 5 bases, leaving 17 bases between the germline ends. Germline CDR1 is SGHRS and CDR2 is YFSETQ. CDR3 coding DNA: TGCGCCAGCAGCTCGAAAACCGGGACTACAACTGAAGCTTTCTTT. Encoded protein: CASSSKTGTTTEAFF.

The CDR3: CASSGDHPGSYGYTF. In DNA, the CDR3 is TGTGCCAGCAGCGGAGACCATCCGGGATCCTATGGCTACACCTTC. The genes are TRBV9 and TRBJ1-2; D is unresolved. The CDR3 sequence is 15 residues long. Germline lookup yields CDR1 SGDLS and CDR2 YYNGEE. V dropped 3 bases and J dropped 4 bases, with 16 bases sitting between them.

The chain combines TRBV5-1 with TRBJ2-5; possible D gene TRBD2, 5 bases. The germline V and J ends were trimmed by 6 bases and 5 bases, with 23 bases remaining between them. Germline V gene data show CDR1 as SGHRS and CDR2 as YFSETQ. The CDR3 runs 16 residues. In nucleotides, the CDR3 is TGCGCCAGCACAACCCTAGTCCGGGAAGATGGGGAGACCCAGTACTTC. Translated: CASTTLVREDGETQYF. Filled out from reference TRBV5-1 and TRBJ2-5, the complete variable domain reads KAGVTQTPRYLIKTRGQQVTLSCSPISGHRSVSWYQQTPGQGLQFLFEYFSETQRNKGNFPGRFSGRQFSNSRSEMNVSTLELGDSALYLCASTTLVREDGETQYFGPGTRLLVL.

The rearrangement joins TRBV19 to TRBJ2-1, with TRBD2 matching 13 bases. J was trimmed by 6 bases and V by 4 bases; bases with no gene match: 9. The CDR3 consists of 17 residues. Germline V gene lookup returns CDR1 LNHDA and CDR2 SQIVND (reference sequence). The CDR3 reads CASSTVSWTSGGNEQFF. CDR3 nucleotides: TGTGCCAGTAGTACCGTCTCTTGGACTAGCGGGGGCAATGAGCAGTTCTTC.

This chain connects TRBV29-1 to TRBJ2-7, with a possible D match to TRBD2 (6 bases). CDR1 and CDR2 from the germline V gene are SQVTM and ANQGSEA. Between the trimmed V and J ends, which lost 4 bases and 6 bases, there was a span of 10 bases. This CDR3 spans 11 amino acids. CDR3 in DNA: TGCAGCGTTGTAGAGGGAGGCGAGCAGTACGTC. It codes for CSVVEGGEQYV.

The J gene is TRBJ2-3, the V gene TRBV7-6, with 8 bases aligning to TRBD1. The CDR3 has 15 amino acids. After removal of 2 bases from V and 2 bases from J, the junction contained 3 bases not matched to a gene. The germline V gene has CDR1 SGHVS and CDR2 FNYEAQ. CDR3 loop: CASSLQGAYTDTQYF. As DNA, the CDR3 is TGTGCCAGCAGCTTACAGGGGGCCTACACAGATACGCAGTATTTT.

The J gene is TRBJ2-2, the V gene TRBV6-5; D perhaps matches TRBD2 (5 bases). The CDR3 loop spans 13 amino acids. With 5 bases removed from V and 8 bases from J, the gap between germline ends came to 12 bases. Germline V gives CDR1 MNHEY, CDR2 SVGAGI. CDR3 residues: CASSTRTLGELFF. In nucleotides, the CDR3 is TGTGCCAGCAGTACCCGGACTTTGGGGGAGCTGTTTTTT.

The rearrangement uses TRBV7-9 and TRBJ2-7, with TRBD2 identical over 7 bases. V dropped 2 bases and J dropped 5; count of bases not matched to a gene: 3. The CDR3 is 13 residues long. Per the germline V gene, CDR1 is SEHNR and CDR2 is FQNEAQ (reference sequence). CDR3 coding DNA: TGTGCCAGCAGCTTATGGGGAGGGGACGAGCAGTACTTC. Encoded protein: CASSLWGGDEQYF.

This clone turned up a few times. The genes are TRBV6-2 or TRBV6-3 and TRBJ2-1; TRBD2 might be the D (5 bases). The CDR3 loop spans 13 amino acids. Trimming removed 2 bases at V and 6 bases at J, with 8 bases between. Germline V gene sequence: CDR1 MNHEY, CDR2 SVGEGT. The CDR3 here is CASSYLLANEQFF. CDR3 nucleotides: TGTGCCAGCAGTTACCTCCTAGCCAATGAGCAGTTCTTC.

V and J are TRBV5-4 and TRBJ2-7; 11 positions match TRBD2. The CDR3 has 15 amino acids. V lost 0 bases, J lost 7 bases, and 6 bases stayed unmatched. Germline V lookup: CDR1 SGHNT, CDR2 YYREEE (reference sequence). CDR3 in amino acids: CASSLGQTSGREQYF. CDR3 coding DNA: TGTGCCAGCAGCTTGGGTCAAACTAGCGGGAGAGAGCAGTACTTC.

This chain links TRBV6-5 with TRBJ1-6; D ambiguous. Per germline, CDR1 MNHEY and CDR2 SVGAGI. V was trimmed by 4 bases and J by 10 bases, leaving 11 bases between them. This CDR3 has 13 residues. As DNA, the CDR3 is TGTGCCAGCAGTTCCAAGTCGGGATCACCCCTCCACTTT. It specifies CASSSKSGSPLHF.

This clone was counted between two and nine times. The chain carries TRBV4-1 and TRBJ1-2; no definite D call. Germline assignment: CDR1 MGHRA and CDR2 YSYEKL. V was pared by 1 base and J by 2 bases, with 5 bases between. This CDR3 has 13 amino acids. The CDR3 loop reads CASSQVENYGYTF. CDR3 DNA: TGCGCCAGCAGCCAAGTTGAGAACTATGGCTACACCTTC.

There are a few counts of this clone. This chain uses TRBV5-6 with TRBJ1-6; D uncertain. The V gene lost 2 bases and the J gene lost 2 bases, with 8 bases spanning the gap. CDR3 length equals 15 residues. The germline CDR1 and CDR2 sequences are SGHDT and YYEEEE. The CDR3 here is CASSLMGAYNSPLHF. The DNA for the CDR3 is TGTGCCAGCAGCTTAATGGGAGCCTATAATTCACCCCTCCACTTT.

This chain uses TRBV28 with TRBJ1-5; 12 nucleotides line up with TRBD1. The V gene's germline CDR1 is MDHEN and CDR2 SYDVKM. V lost 5 bases and J lost 6; bases outside the gene matches: 2. The CDR3 spans 14 residues. The CDR3 DNA reads as TGTGCCAGCAGTCCGGGACAGGGGGCTCAGCCCCAGCATTTT. Protein sequence: CASSPGQGAQPQHF.

V is TRBV12-3 or TRBV12-4 and J is TRBJ1-1, with TRBD1 identical over 10 bases. There are 13 residues in the CDR3. The trim removed 6 bases at V and 5 bases at J, leaving 3 bases unmatched. CDR3 loop: CASRTGGYTEAFF. CDR3 DNA: TGTGCCAGCAGGACAGGGGGCTATACTGAAGCTTTCTTT.

The chain recombines TRBV12-3 or TRBV12-4 with TRBJ2-3, with a weak D call TRBD1 (6 bases). The CDR3 length is 12 residues. Trimming pared 6 bases from V and 6 bases from J, leaving 10 bases between. CDR3 residues: CASRTGGDTQYF. CDR3 bases: TGTGCCAGCAGGACAGGCGGGGATACGCAGTATTTT.

This clone was picked up one time. The chain combines TRBV5-4 with TRBJ2-1; possible D gene TRBD2, 6 bases. CDR3 length: 13 amino acids. Germline V gives CDR1 SGHNT, CDR2 YYREEE (reference sequence). The germline V and J ends were trimmed by 2 bases and 6 bases, with 9 bases remaining between them. The DNA for the CDR3 is TGTGCCAGCAGCTTAGGAGGGGCCAATGAGCAGTTCTTC. It translates to CASSLGGANEQFF. The variable domain in full, with the rest retrieved from reference TRBV5-4 and TRBJ2-1, is ETGVTQSPTHLIKTRGQQVTLRCSSQSGHNTVSWYQQALGQGPQFIFQYYREEENGRGNFPPRFSGLQFPNYSSELNVNALELDDSALYLCASSLGGANEQFFGPGTRLTVL.

The rearrangement uses TRBV20-1 and TRBJ1-5; 8 nucleotides align to TRBD1. CDR3 length: 15 residues. V shed 3 bases and J 8 bases; nucleotides not matched to a gene: 12. Germline V lookup: CDR1 DFQATT, CDR2 SNEGSKA (reference sequence). CDR3 region: CSASSGTGFDKPQHF. Written as DNA, the CDR3 is TGCAGTGCTAGTTCTGGGACAGGCTTCGACAAGCCCCAGCATTTT.

The chain recombines TRBV12-3 or TRBV12-4 with TRBJ1-2; the match to TRBD1 covers 7 bases. The CDR3 consists of 12 residues. The V and J ends lost 6 bases and 8 bases, in that order; junction bases with no gene match: 6. The DNA for the CDR3 is TGTGCCAGCAGCTCAGGGGGGCGCGGCTACACCTTC. Its protein is CASSSGGRGYTF.

This chain uses TRBV5-1 with TRBJ2-3; no definite D call. The CDR3 consists of 12 residues. Trimming pared 2 bases from V and 4 bases from J, leaving 5 bases between. Germline values: CDR1 SGHRS, CDR2 YFSETQ. The CDR3 DNA is TGCGCCAGCAGCTTAACAGCAGATACGCAGTATTTT. As protein: CASSLTADTQYF.

This clone turned up a few times. The rearrangement uses TRBV5-4 and TRBJ1-2; 9 nucleotides agree with TRBD1. This CDR3 is 14 amino acids long. The junction had 5 bases not matched to a gene; V was cut back by 0 bases and J by 8 bases. The germline V gene encodes CDR1 SGHNT and CDR2 YYREEE (reference sequence). CDR3 coding DNA: TGTGCCAGCAGCTTGGCCGGGACAGGGCAAGGCTACACCTTC. Translation: CASSLAGTGQGYTF.

This clone was counted a few times. V is TRBV3-1 (or the pseudogene TRBV3-2) and J is TRBJ2-7, with TRBD1 matching 12 bases. Germline CDR1 is LGHDT and CDR2 is YNNKEL (reference sequence). This CDR3 is 16 amino acids long. After removal of 3 bases from V and 7 bases from J, the junction contained 10 bases not matched to a gene. CDR3 nucleotides: TGTGCCAGCAGCCATGGGGGGACAGGGGGCTCGCGGGAGCAGTACTTC. This sequence encodes CASSHGGTGGSREQYF.

This sequence joins TRBV4-1 and TRBJ1-5; D is uncertain. Trimming shortened V by 1 base and J by 4 bases, and 14 bases separated the two germline ends. CDR3 length equals 16 residues. The V gene's germline CDR1 is MGHRA and CDR2 YSYEKL. The CDR3 DNA reads as TGCGCCAGCAGCCAAGCTAATCCACAGCTAAATCAGCCCCAGCATTTT. Its protein is CASSQANPQLNQPQHF.

This rearrangement joins TRBV12-3 or TRBV12-4 to TRBJ1-1; no firm D call. CDR3 size: 10 residues. Deletions cut 6 bases from V and 7 bases from J, with 6 bases between. The DNA of the CDR3 is TGTGCCAGCAGAAATAATGAAGCTTTCTTT. Residues: CASRNNEAFF.

This chain uses TRBV30 with TRBJ2-3, with TRBD1 matching over 10 bases. CDR1 GTSNPN and CDR2 SVGIG come from the germline V gene (reference sequence). V gave up 5 bases and J gave up 5 bases; unmatched junction bases: 10. There are 15 residues in the CDR3. The CDR3 DNA is TGTGCCTGGGACAGGGGGCAACTGACGGTAGATACGCAGTATTTT. Translating gives CAWDRGQLTVDTQYF.